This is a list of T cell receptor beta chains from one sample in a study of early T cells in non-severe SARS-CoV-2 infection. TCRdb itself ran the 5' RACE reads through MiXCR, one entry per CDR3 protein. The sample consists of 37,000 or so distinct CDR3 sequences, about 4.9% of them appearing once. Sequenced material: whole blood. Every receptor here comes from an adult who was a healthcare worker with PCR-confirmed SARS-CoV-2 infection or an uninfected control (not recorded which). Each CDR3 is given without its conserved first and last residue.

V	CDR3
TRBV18	ASSPNGYGEKLF
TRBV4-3	ASSQAHRNTEAF
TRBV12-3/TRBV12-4	AIRYRAGANVLT
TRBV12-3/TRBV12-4	ASSLKENSPLH
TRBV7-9	ASSPRLDANYWAFRF
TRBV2	ASSVREPPNEQF
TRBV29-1	SVEDPTGEQY
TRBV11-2	ASSLRDEQF
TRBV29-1	SVDNPGTDTQY
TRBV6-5	ASSKAYTDTQY
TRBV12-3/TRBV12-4	ASRRGTAYGYT
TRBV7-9	ASITTRTGGERNYGYT
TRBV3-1	ASSQPLAGGPGNEQF
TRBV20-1	SARDRSSGIPLFNEQF
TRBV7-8	ASKNSPGGYNEQF
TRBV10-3	AIGGQGRDTIY
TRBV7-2	ASSFHNEQF
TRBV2	ASSFRPVNQPQH
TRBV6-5	ASSYSTPGAGRDTQY
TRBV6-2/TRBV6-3	ASSSRQPNEQF
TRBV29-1	SVPVGPGGNQPQH
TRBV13	ASSYGSRANTEAF
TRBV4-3	ASSQDQGDNEQF
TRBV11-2	ASNHGTSGGAALHIQY
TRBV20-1	SARDPLVQGITEAF
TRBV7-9	ASSIELNTEAF
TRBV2	ASSFVARVNSPLH
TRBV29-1	SAEGGPSSYEQY
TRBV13	ASSSSTGGRSPLH
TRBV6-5	ASSYSYGTNEKLF
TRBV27	ASSLAGGKGYNEQF
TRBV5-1	ASSPGQETDTQY
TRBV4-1	ASSQDSASNQPQH
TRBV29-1	SAGTTTGELF
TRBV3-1	ASSQSRDRAADTQY
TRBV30	AWTRGPSTDTQY
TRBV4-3	ASSQNSGQGMEGYT
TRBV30	AWSVLQHSGNTIY
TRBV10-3	AISPSGREYNEQF
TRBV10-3	TRNGNSPLH
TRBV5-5	ASSWDFLGETQY
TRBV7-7	ASSFGQGGLWEQY
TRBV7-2	ASSPPGQRNEQF
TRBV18	ASSPPGTGGYT
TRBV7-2	ASSLGRATNEKLF
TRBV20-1	SAEDRLGGEKLF
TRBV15	ATSRGQGDGYT
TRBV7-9	ASSLGQHGGYT
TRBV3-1	ASSQEYETDGYT
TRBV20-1	SASPPTGRNTIY
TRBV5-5	ASSLVRAPDTDTQY
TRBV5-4	ASSAPQPGANVLT
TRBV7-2	ASSLVGAREFRTEAF
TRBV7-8	ASSLGAGTVYGQY